Shown below are 21 T cell receptor beta chains from a single sample sequenced in a study of T cells in Graves' hyperthyroidism and ophthalmopathy. RNA transcripts were the template for amplifying TCR beta CDR3 regions. The TCR CDR3 was amplified in a first-round RT-PCR using the HTBI primer set. A single record per CDR3 protein comes from TCRdb applying MiXCR to the multiplex PCR reads. The repertoire consists of roughly 560,000 distinct CDR3 sequences, with around 15% occurring once and the leading ten covering approximately 4.3%. The sample taken for sequencing was blood. The receptors originated from a woman aged 40 to 55 with Graves' ophthalmopathy.

This clonotype was seen a handful of times. Here the CDR3 DNA reads TGCGCCAGCAATGAGGGTAGCGGGAGCGACACCGGGGAGCTGTTTTTT. Translating gives CASNEGSGSDTGELFF. The V gene is TRBV5-1, the J gene TRBJ2-2; TRBD2 matches at 9 bases. The CDR3 sequence is 16 residues long. Germline CDR1 SGHRS, CDR2 YFSETQ. Trimming cost V 6 bases and J 3 bases; bases outside gene matches: 9.

This chain joins TRBV14 and TRBJ2-7; D perhaps matches TRBD2 (7 bases). The ends were cut back, 1 base at V and 2 bases at J, with 9 bases in the middle. In germline, CDR1 is SGHDN, CDR2 FVKESK. The CDR3 sequence is 14 residues long. DNA of the CDR3: TGTGCCAGCAGCCAAGGCGGGGGCCCCTACGAGCAGTACTTC. Its translation: CASSQGGGPYEQYF.

CDR3 sequence (DNA): TGTGCCAGCAGCTTGATCTTTACAGGGTTAGGCAATCAGCCCCAGCATTTT. Its translation is CASSLIFTGLGNQPQHF. This sequence joins TRBV5-4 and TRBJ1-5; D is possibly TRBD1 (6 bases). This CDR3 spans 17 amino acids. Germline CDR1 is SGHNT and CDR2 is YYREEE (reference sequence). Trimming left V 1 base short and J 2 bases short, with 16 bases between. The whole variable domain, filled in from reference TRBV5-4 and TRBJ1-5, reads ETGVTQSPTHLIKTRGQQVTLRCSSQSGHNTVSWYQQALGQGPQFIFQYYREEENGRGNFPPRFSGLQFPNYSSELNVNALELDDSALYLCASSLIFTGLGNQPQHFGDGTRLSIL.

This clonotype has a handful of counts. V is TRBV5-4 and J is TRBJ2-5; maybe TRBD1 (5 bases). The CDR3 length is 15 residues. Per the germline V gene, CDR1 is SGHNT and CDR2 is YYREEE (reference sequence). Trimming removed 1 base at V and 1 base at J, with 11 bases between. Here the CDR3 reads CASSLRGFGQETQYF. CDR3 in DNA: TGTGCCAGCAGCTTGAGGGGTTTTGGCCAAGAGACCCAGTACTTC.

The J gene is TRBJ2-5, the V gene TRBV12-3 or TRBV12-4; possibly TRBD1 for D (6 bases). Trimming took 2 bases from V and 5 from J, leaving 15 bases between them. The length of the CDR3 is 15 residues. This CDR3 is CASSLSPYRAETQYF. CDR3 DNA: TGTGCCAGCAGTTTATCCCCATACAGGGCGGAGACCCAGTACTTC.

This clonotype has only a few counts. As DNA, the CDR3 is TGTGCCTGGGGAACCGGGCTCCAAGAGACCCAGTACTTC. Translation gives CAWGTGLQETQYF. The V call is TRBV30, the J call TRBJ2-5; D unclear. The CDR3 runs 13 residues. Germline lookup yields CDR1 GTSNPN and CDR2 SVGIG (reference sequence). Trimming removed 5 bases from V and 1 base from J, with 11 bases in between. The variable domain in full, with the rest retrieved from reference TRBV30 and TRBJ2-5, is SQTIHQWPATLVQPVGSPLSLECTVEGTSNPNLYWYRQAAGRGLQLLFYSVGIGQISSEVPQNLSASRPQDRQFILSSKKLLLSDSGFYLCAWGTGLQETQYFGPGTRLLVL.

This clonotype was seen a few times. This rearrangement joins TRBV5-4 to TRBJ2-7; tentatively, D is TRBD2 (6 bases). V was trimmed by 3 bases and J by 1 base, leaving 23 bases between them. The CDR3 consists of 18 residues. Germline V gene data show CDR1 as SGHNT and CDR2 as YYREEE (reference sequence). DNA of the CDR3: TGTGCCAGCAGCTCCAGGACACGGGTCGGCGGGAAGTCCTACGAGCAGTACTTC. Translating gives CASSSRTRVGGKSYEQYF.

The rearrangement links TRBV19 to TRBJ2-1; 16 nucleotides align to TRBD2. The V gene's germline CDR1 is LNHDA and CDR2 SQIVND (reference sequence). The CDR3 has 15 residues. Trimming took 3 bases from V and 9 from J; bases not matched to a gene: 2. CDR3 in DNA: TGTGCCAGTAGTATGGGACTAGCGGGGGGGCGTGAGCAGTTCTTC. It encodes CASSMGLAGGREQFF.

This clonotype was observed a few times. The chain couples TRBV7-9 to TRBJ1-5; 7 bases align to TRBD1. V was pared by 5 bases and J by 0 bases, with 4 bases of the junction left unmatched. The CDR3 runs 15 residues. Germline CDR1 reads SEHNR; CDR2 reads FQNEAQ (reference sequence). In nucleotides, the CDR3 is TGTGCCAGCAGCGAAGGGACAGTTAGCAATCAGCCCCAGCATTTT. Encoded protein: CASSEGTVSNQPQHF.

This clonotype has ten or more counts. The V and J genes are TRBV6-2 or TRBV6-3 and TRBJ1-2; D perhaps matches TRBD1 (6 bases). Trimming removed 5 bases at V and 2 bases at J, with 12 bases between. The CDR3 has 14 residues. The germline CDR1 and CDR2 sequences are MNHEY and SVGEGT. The CDR3 loop is CASSNREKNYGYTF. In DNA, the CDR3 is TGTGCCAGCAGTAACAGGGAGAAGAACTATGGCTACACCTTC.

This clonotype was counted many times. This chain uses TRBV15 with TRBJ2-2; 7 bases are a match to TRBD1. V shed 1 base and J 3 bases; nucleotides not matched to a gene: 8. CDR1 and CDR2 from the germline V gene are LNHNV and YYDKDF (reference sequence). The CDR3 has 17 residues. CDR3 region: CATSRVKGASDTGELFF. In DNA, the CDR3 is TGTGCCACCAGCAGAGTGAAGGGGGCCTCGGACACCGGGGAGCTGTTTTTT.

This clonotype was observed a handful of times. The CDR3 reads CASTPGWAYGYTF. CDR3 bases: TGTGCCAGTACCCCCGGGTGGGCCTATGGCTACACCTTC. V is TRBV19 and J is TRBJ1-2; D is unclear. Germline loops: CDR1 LNHDA, CDR2 SQIVND (reference sequence). The CDR3 length is 13 residues. Trimming shortened V by 7 bases and J by 4 bases, and 13 bases separated the two germline ends.

This clonotype was counted at least ten times. The V call is TRBV30, the J call TRBJ2-5, with a possible D match to TRBD1 (6 bases). This CDR3 has 14 amino acids. Germline assignment: CDR1 GTSNPN and CDR2 SVGIG (reference sequence). V was clipped by 0 bases and J by 5 bases, with 13 bases between them. In DNA, the CDR3 is TGTGCCTGGAGTGTACAGGGATCCAGGGAGACCCAGTACTTC. Residues: CAWSVQGSRETQYF.

The chain recombines TRBV7-9 with TRBJ1-1; D call uncertain. Trimming took 5 bases from V and 2 from J, leaving 12 bases between them. This CDR3 has 14 residues. Germline V gives CDR1 SEHNR, CDR2 FQNEAQ (reference sequence). CDR3 sequence (DNA): TGTGCCAGCAGCCGCTTGTATACCAACACTGAAGCTTTCTTT. Its translation is CASSRLYTNTEAFF. Variable domain in full (rest from reference TRBV7-9 and TRBJ1-1): DTGVSQNPRHKITKRGQNVTFRCDPISEHNRLYWYRQTLGQGPEFLTYFQNEAQLEKSRLLSDRFSAERPKGSFSTLEIQRTEQGDSAMYLCASSRLYTNTEAFFGQGTRLTVV.

This chain joins TRBV4-1 and TRBJ2-7; perhaps TRBD1 as D (5 bases). The V end was cut by 1 base, the J end by 7 bases, with 17 bases between. Germline V gives CDR1 MGHRA, CDR2 YSYEKL. The CDR3 is 15 amino acids. CDR3 loop: CASSQGVTALGEQYF. CDR3 sequence (DNA): TGCGCCAGCAGCCAAGGGGTGACAGCTTTGGGGGAGCAGTACTTC.

This clonotype was detected a few times. This chain joins TRBV2 and TRBJ2-6, with 7 bases fitting TRBD1. With V trimmed by 7 bases and J by 4 bases, 7 bases remained unmatched. The CDR3 contains 15 residues. Per germline, CDR1 SNHLY and CDR2 FYNNEI. CDR3 coding DNA: TGTGCCAGCAAAGACAGGGACCCCGGGGCCAACGTCCTGACTTTC. This encodes CASKDRDPGANVLTF.

This clonotype was observed at least ten times. Germline is not matched at one junction end, which may reflect a read error. The chain joins TRBV6-5 to TRBJ2-7; D possibly corresponds to TRBD2 (8 bases). CDR1 is MNHEY and CDR2 is SVGAGI in the germline V gene. CDR3 length equals 12 residues. The CDR3 DNA reads as TGTGCCAGCAGTTATTCGAGGGGGCGGGAGGTCTTC. It specifies CASSYSRGREVF.

This sequence joins TRBV19 and TRBJ2-7; TRBD2 matches at 10 bases. This CDR3 contains 13 residues. With 9 bases clipped from V and 3 bases from J, the junction kept 5 bases outside the gene matches. Germline-derived CDR1 and CDR2 are LNHDA and SQIVND (reference sequence). The CDR3 spells CASGSGRVYEQYF. The CDR3 region has the DNA TGTGCCAGCGGAAGCGGGAGGGTCTACGAGCAGTACTTC.

V usage is TRBV9 and J usage is TRBJ2-1; possible D gene TRBD2, 5 bases. V shed 2 bases and J shed 0 bases, with 9 bases lying between them. The CDR3 runs 15 residues. Germline V gene sequence: CDR1 SGDLS, CDR2 YYNGEE. CDR3 protein: CASSVPGSSYNEQFF. The CDR3 DNA reads TGTGCCAGCAGCGTCCCGGGGAGCTCCTACAATGAGCAGTTCTTC.

This clonotype was detected ten times or more. The chain combines TRBV29-1 with TRBJ1-5, with D possibly matching TRBD1 (5 bases). The length of the CDR3 is 15 residues. CDR1 SQVTM and CDR2 ANQGSEA come from the germline V gene. V was shortened by 4 bases and J by 3 bases, with 16 bases between the two germline ends. Here the CDR3 DNA reads TGCAGCGTTGCCCTAGACAGCTCCCTCAATCAGCCCCAGCATTTT. Translation gives CSVALDSSLNQPQHF.

This clonotype was detected only a few times. This chain joins TRBV11-2 and TRBJ2-5; D may be TRBD1 or TRBD2 (5 bases each). V was clipped by 0 bases and J by 5 bases, with 19 bases between them. Germline V CDR1 and CDR2: SGHAT, FQNNGV. This CDR3 comprises 17 residues. The CDR3 spells CASSLDSGTGPWETQYF. CDR3 nucleotide sequence: TGTGCCAGCAGCTTAGACTCCGGGACGGGACCTTGGGAGACCCAGTACTTC.